A selection of T cell receptor beta chains follows, all from one sample in a study of beta chain features in type 1 diabetes. Using immunoSEQ multiplex PCR, the repertoire was profiled, and TCRdb retains in-frame clones only, with some absent. The data show roughly 400,000 clones, approximately 15% seen once. The sequenced sample consisted of naive CD4+ T cells from blood. Every receptor here comes from a young man in good health. CDR3s include the opening cysteine and the closing phenylalanine or tryptophan. Fields, in order: clone size, D gene, V gene, J gene, CDR3 DNA, CDR3 protein. A D gene is named only where the DNA matches it firmly. A clone size is listed for some rows: how often the clone was seen (once, few, many), or a class if it is expanded.

few,NA,TRBV6-6,TRBJ2-2,TGTGCCAGCAGTTACAGCCTACCACGTAGGGCCGGGGAGCTGTTTTTT,CASSYSLPRRAGELFF
few,TRBD1,TRBV29-1,TRBJ1-2,TGCAGCGGGTGGGACAGGGCTAACGGCTACACCTTC,CSGWDRANGYTF
few,NA,TRBV5-1,TRBJ2-3,TGCGCCAGCAGCTTGGCAGCGGTGGGACCCACAGATACGCAGTATTTT,CASSLAAVGPTDTQYF
NA,NA,TRBV7-9,TRBJ2-3,TGTGCCAGCAGCCTGGGGGCAGATACGCAGTATTTT,CASSLGADTQYF
NA,NA,TRBV5-4,TRBJ2-5,TGTGCCAGCAGCCACTCTCTGTGGGGGGAGGTGGAGACCCAGTACTTC,CASSHSLWGEVETQYF
few,NA,TRBV30,TRBJ1-1,TGTGCCTGGGAGTTTTACACTGAAGCTTTCTTT,CAWEFYTEAFF
NA,NA,TRBV7-2,TRBJ1-4,TGTGCCAGCAGCTCGAGACAGGTTAATGAAAAACTGTTTTTT,CASSSRQVNEKLFF
few,NA,TRBV4-2,TRBJ2-1,TGTGCCAGCAGCCAACCTCTTGGGGGCGGGAGCCTCGGTGAGCAGTTCTTC,CASSQPLGGGSLGEQFF
NA,TRBD1,TRBV9,TRBJ2-1,TGTGCCAGCAGCGTATTTGCTGGACAGGGTGACAATGAGCAGTTCTTC,CASSVFAGQGDNEQFF
NA,NA,TRBV6-5,TRBJ1-1,TGTGCCAGCAGGGGCAACAAGGGCACTGAAGCTTTCTTT,CASRGNKGTEAFF
few,NA,TRBV10-3,TRBJ2-1,TGTGCCATCAGTCAAACAGGGTCCCATGAGCAGTTCTTC,CAISQTGSHEQFF
few,NA,TRBV25-1,TRBJ1-1,TGTGCCAGCAGTGAATACAGGGAGGGCACTGAAGCTTTCTTT,CASSEYREGTEAFF
few,NA,TRBV7-9,TRBJ1-6,TGTGCCAGCAGCCCCGCCCGGGGACCCCTCCACTTT,CASSPARGPLHF
few,NA,TRBV20-1,TRBJ1-2,TGCAGTGCTAGGTGGGCGGATGGCTACACCTTC,CSARWADGYTF
NA,NA,TRBV5-1,TRBJ2-5,TGCGCCAGCAGCTCCCGGGGGCAACAAGAGACCCAGTACTTC,CASSSRGQQETQYF
few,TRBD2,TRBV11-2,TRBJ2-3,TGTGCCAGCAGCTTCCGAGTTAGCGGGGGCGTCACAGATACGCAGTATTTT,CASSFRVSGGVTDTQYF
few,TRBD2,TRBV6-6,TRBJ2-1,TGTGCCACCCGGCGGCGGGAGCTCCACAATGAGCAGTTCTTC,CATRRRELHNEQFF
many,NA,TRBV7-9,TRBJ2-1,TGTGCCAGCAGCTTCCAAACAACAGGGTTTGAGCAGTTCTTC,CASSFQTTGFEQFF
NA,TRBD1,TRBV20-1,TRBJ1-2,TGCAGTGCCAGGGACAGGGATCGCTACACCTTC,CSARDRDRYTF
few,NA,TRBV29-1,TRBJ2-3,TGCAGCGTTGAACTAAGGACTAGCACAGATACGCAGTATTTT,CSVELRTSTDTQYF
NA,TRBD1,TRBV5-1,TRBJ2-7,TGCGCCAGCAGCCTCTGGGACAGCTCCTACGAGCAGTACTTC,CASSLWDSSYEQYF
NA,NA,TRBV2,TRBJ2-5,TGTGCCAGCAGTTGGGAGAAAACTACCCAAGAGACCCAGTACTTC,CASSWEKTTQETQYF
NA,TRBD1,TRBV5-4,TRBJ1-1,TGTGCCAGCAGCAACCCCAACAGGGGAGGGAACACTGAAGCTTTCTTT,CASSNPNRGGNTEAFF
NA,NA,TRBV7-2,TRBJ2-5,TGTGCCAGCAGCCCTAAGGAGTCGGGGACCCAGTACTTC,CASSPKESGTQYF
NA,NA,TRBV27,TRBJ1-1,TGTGCCAGCAGTCTTAACAGGAACACTGAAGCTTTCTTT,CASSLNRNTEAFF
NA,TRBD2,TRBV19,TRBJ2-1,TGTGCCACCGCGGTGGGGTGGGAGACTAGCGATCGTAATGAGCAGTTCTTC,CATAVGWETSDRNEQFF
NA,NA,TRBV7-4,TRBJ1-5,TGTGCCAGCAGCTTAAACAGGTGCCTTACACCCCAGCATTTT,CASSLNRCLTPQHF
once,NA,TRBV7-6,TRBJ2-3,TGTGCCAGCAGCTGGCAGGAGGGGGGGTTCACAGATACGCAGTATTTT,CASSWQEGGFTDTQYF
NA,TRBD2,TRBV7-2,TRBJ2-2,TGTGCCAGCAGCTTAATCGGGACTAGAAACACCGGGGAGCTGTTTTTT,CASSLIGTRNTGELFF
NA,NA,TRBV4-2,TRBJ2-1,TGTGCCAGCAGCCAAGGAAGTGGCAGAGGCTACAATGAGCAGTTCTTC,CASSQGSGRGYNEQFF
few,TRBD1,TRBV5-4,TRBJ2-1,TGTGCCAGCAGCTCGAGGGGGCTGGGGCATGAGGAGCAGTTCTTC,CASSSRGLGHEEQFF
NA,NA,TRBV6-6,TRBJ2-1,TGTGCCAGCAGTTACCCCCGTGGGCAAAACAATGAGCAGTTCTTC,CASSYPRGQNNEQFF
NA,NA,TRBV4-3,TRBJ2-5,TGCGCCAGCAGCCAAGGGGGCCCAGGGCAAGAGACCCAGTACTTC,CASSQGGPGQETQYF
few,NA,TRBV7-2,TRBJ2-3,TGTGCCAGCAGCCGCGCGGGGGCCGGGGATACGCAGTATTTT,CASSRAGAGDTQYF
few,TRBD1,TRBV7-9,TRBJ2-4,TGTGCCAGCAGCTCCCATAGACAGGGGATCTGGGTCAAAAACATTCAGTACTTC,CASSSHRQGIWVKNIQYF
NA,TRBD2,TRBV7-9,TRBJ2-1,TGTGCCAGCAGCTTACGGGAGGGCAATGAGCAGTTCTTC,CASSLREGNEQFF
NA,TRBD1,TRBV10-3,TRBJ2-1,TGTGCCATCAGTGAGTCGCGGGACAGGGTGATCCACAATGAGCAGTTCTTC,CAISESRDRVIHNEQFF
few,NA,TRBV18,TRBJ2-5,TGTGCCAGCTCACCACTCCGACTTAACCAAGAGACCCAGTACTTC,CASSPLRLNQETQYF
few,NA,TRBV7-9,TRBJ1-1,TGTGCCAGCAGAACCATCCGGGAGTCCAACACTGAAGCTTTCTTT,CASRTIRESNTEAFF
NA,NA,TRBV18,TRBJ1-5,TGTGCCAGCTCACCAGGGGGGTATCAGCCCCAGCATTTT,CASSPGGYQPQHF
NA,TRBD2,TRBV9,TRBJ2-5,TGTGCCAGCAGCCCCCGACTAGCGTCGGGGGAGACCCAGTACTTC,CASSPRLASGETQYF
few,NA,TRBV30,TRBJ1-5,TGTGCCTGGAGTGTAAGGGGGGATCAGCCCCAGCATTTT,CAWSVRGDQPQHF
NA,TRBD1,TRBV9,TRBJ1-2,TGTGCCAGCACCGTGACAGGGGGCAACTATGGCTACACCTTC,CASTVTGGNYGYTF
few,NA,TRBV4-1,TRBJ2-2,TGCGCCAGCAGCCTCACCGGGGAGCTGTTTTTT,CASSLTGELFF
NA,TRBD2,TRBV7-2,TRBJ2-5,TGTGCCAGCAGCTACTCCGGGACTAGCGGGAGAAGAGAGACCCAGTACTTC,CASSYSGTSGRRETQYF
NA,TRBD2,TRBV11-2,TRBJ2-3,TGTGCCAGCAGCCCGGGGGGGGCCGTACCCACAGATACGCAGTATTTT,CASSPGGAVPTDTQYF
few,TRBD2,TRBV29-1,TRBJ2-1,TGCAGCTCCATGACCCTAGCGGGGGTCAATGAGCAGTTCTTC,CSSMTLAGVNEQFF
few,NA,TRBV5-4,TRBJ2-3,TGTGCCAGCAGCGGGGGGGCGGATACGCAGTATTTT,CASSGGADTQYF
NA,NA,TRBV15,TRBJ1-4,TGTGCCACCAGCTCCCCGGTGGGATGGGGCAATGAAAAACTGTTTTTT,CATSSPVGWGNEKLFF
few,TRBD2,TRBV29-1,TRBJ2-3,TGCAGCGTTGAAGGGGCTAGCGGGGGCACAGATACGCAGTATTTT,CSVEGASGGTDTQYF
few,NA,TRBV11-2,TRBJ2-2,TGTGCCAGCAGCCCTTCTGTCAGGGAGCTGTTTTTT,CASSPSVRELFF
NA,NA,TRBV6-1,TRBJ2-3,TGTGCCAGCATACTCGATCACACAGATACGCAGTATTTT,CASILDHTDTQYF
NA,TRBD2,TRBV7-2,TRBJ2-1,TGTGCCAGCAGCAAGACTAGCGGGGACGAGCAGTTCTTC,CASSKTSGDEQFF
NA,TRBD1,TRBV7-2,TRBJ1-2,TGTGCCAGCAGCCCCGACCCGGACAGGACTGGTGGCTACACCTTC,CASSPDPDRTGGYTF
NA,NA,TRBV7-2,TRBJ2-3,TGTGCCAGCAGCTCAAGAGTGGGAGCACCCCGCGATACGCAGTATTTT,CASSSRVGAPRDTQYF
NA,NA,TRBV30,TRBJ2-1,TGTGCCTGGAGCCCACCCCCCAGGGTTTCAGGCAATGCTGAGCAGTTCTTC,CAWSPPPRVSGNAEQFF
few,NA,TRBV5-4,TRBJ2-1,TGTGCCAGCAGCTTGGGAGTTCGAAGCTCCTACAATGAGCAGTTCTTC,CASSLGVRSSYNEQFF